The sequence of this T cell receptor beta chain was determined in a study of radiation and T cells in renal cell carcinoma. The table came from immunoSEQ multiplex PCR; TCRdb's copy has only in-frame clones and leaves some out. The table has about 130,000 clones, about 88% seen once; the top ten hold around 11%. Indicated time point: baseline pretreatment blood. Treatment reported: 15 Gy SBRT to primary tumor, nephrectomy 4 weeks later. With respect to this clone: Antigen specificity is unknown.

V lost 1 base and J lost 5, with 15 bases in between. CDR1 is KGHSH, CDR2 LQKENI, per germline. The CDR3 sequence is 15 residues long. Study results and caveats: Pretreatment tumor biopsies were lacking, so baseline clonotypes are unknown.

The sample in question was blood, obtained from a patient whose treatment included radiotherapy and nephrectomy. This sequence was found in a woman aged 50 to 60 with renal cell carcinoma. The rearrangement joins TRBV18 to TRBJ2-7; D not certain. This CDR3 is CASSPQGRSWDEQYF. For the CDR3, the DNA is TGTGCCAGCTCACCACAGGGAAGGAGTTGGGACGAGCAGTACTTC.